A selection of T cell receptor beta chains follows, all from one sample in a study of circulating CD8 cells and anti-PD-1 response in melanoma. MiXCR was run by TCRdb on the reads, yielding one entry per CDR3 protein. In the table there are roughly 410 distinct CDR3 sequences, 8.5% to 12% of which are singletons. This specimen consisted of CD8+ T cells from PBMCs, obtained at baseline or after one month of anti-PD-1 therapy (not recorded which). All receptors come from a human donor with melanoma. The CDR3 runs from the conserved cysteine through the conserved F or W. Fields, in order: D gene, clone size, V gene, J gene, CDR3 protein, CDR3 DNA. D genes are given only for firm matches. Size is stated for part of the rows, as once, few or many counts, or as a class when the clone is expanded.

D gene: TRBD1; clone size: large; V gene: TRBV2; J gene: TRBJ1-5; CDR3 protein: CASREGTGGFQPQHF; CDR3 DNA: TGTGCCAGCAGGGAAGGGACAGGGGGCTTTCAGCCCCAGCATTTT
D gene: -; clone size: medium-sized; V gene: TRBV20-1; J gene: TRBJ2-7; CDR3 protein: CSARDGQRNSYEQYF; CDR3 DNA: TGCAGTGCTAGAGATGGCCAGCGGAACTCCTACGAGCAGTACTTC
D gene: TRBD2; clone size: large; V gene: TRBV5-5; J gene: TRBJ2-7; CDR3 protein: CASSALLAGSSYEQYF; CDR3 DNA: TGTGCCAGCAGCGCCTTACTAGCGGGAAGCTCCTACGAGCAGTACTTC
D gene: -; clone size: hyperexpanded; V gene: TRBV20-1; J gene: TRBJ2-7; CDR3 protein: CSAPGQGFSYEQYF; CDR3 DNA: TGCAGTGCTCCGGGGCAGGGCTTCTCCTACGAGCAGTACTTC
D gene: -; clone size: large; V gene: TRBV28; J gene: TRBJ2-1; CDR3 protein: CAASGVEGDNEQFF; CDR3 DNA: TGTGCCGCTTCGGGGGTAGAAGGGGACAATGAGCAGTTCTTC
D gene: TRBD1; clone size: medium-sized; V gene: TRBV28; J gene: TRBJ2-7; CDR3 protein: CASSPGTGTHEQYF; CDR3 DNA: TGTGCCAGCAGTCCCGGGACAGGAACCCACGAGCAGTACTTC
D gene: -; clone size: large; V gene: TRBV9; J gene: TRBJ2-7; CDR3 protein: CASSVNINPYEQYF; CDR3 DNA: TGTGCCAGCAGCGTAAATATTAACCCCTACGAGCAGTACTTC
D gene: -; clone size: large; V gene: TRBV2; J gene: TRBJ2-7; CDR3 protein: CASSSSVASYEQYF; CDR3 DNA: TGTGCCAGCAGCTCTAGCGTCGCGTCCTACGAGCAGTACTTC
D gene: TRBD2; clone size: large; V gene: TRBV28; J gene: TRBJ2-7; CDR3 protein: CATRTSARYEQYF; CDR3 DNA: TGTGCCACCCGGACTAGCGCTCGTTACGAGCAGTACTTC
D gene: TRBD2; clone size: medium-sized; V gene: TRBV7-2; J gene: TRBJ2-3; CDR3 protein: CASSFGGTSGSVQYF; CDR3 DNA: TGTGCCAGCAGCTTTGGGGGAACTAGCGGGAGCGTACAGTATTTT
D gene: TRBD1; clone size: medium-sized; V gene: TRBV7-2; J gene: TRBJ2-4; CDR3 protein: CASSLRGQGEPPLAKNIQYF; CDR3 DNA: TGTGCCAGCAGCTTGCGGGGACAGGGGGAGCCTCCCTTAGCCAAAAACATTCAGTACTTC
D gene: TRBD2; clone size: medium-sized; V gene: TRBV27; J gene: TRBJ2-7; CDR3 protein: CASSSGGDPEQYF; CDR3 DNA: TGTGCCTCCTCGTCGGGAGGGGATCCCGAGCAGTACTTC
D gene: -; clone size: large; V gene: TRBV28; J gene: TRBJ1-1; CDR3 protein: CASREDLGDTEAFF; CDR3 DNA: TGTGCCAGCAGGGAGGACCTCGGGGACACTGAAGCTTTCTTT
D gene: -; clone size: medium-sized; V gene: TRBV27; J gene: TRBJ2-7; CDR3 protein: CASSSTSEGEQYF; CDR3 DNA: TGTGCCAGCTCGTCCACTAGTGAAGGCGAGCAGTACTTC
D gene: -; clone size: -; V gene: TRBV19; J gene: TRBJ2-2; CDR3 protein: CASIDTPTGELFF; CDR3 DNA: TGTGCCAGTATAGATACCCCCACCGGGGAGCTGTTTTTT
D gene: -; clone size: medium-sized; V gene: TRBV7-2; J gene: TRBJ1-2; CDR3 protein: CASSLALRGGYTF; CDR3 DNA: TGTGCCAGCAGCTTAGCGCTTCGGGGAGGCTACACCTTC
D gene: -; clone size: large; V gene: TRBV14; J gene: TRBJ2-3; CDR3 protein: CASSRSAGTLTYTDTQYF; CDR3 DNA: TGTGCCAGCAGCCGTAGTGCCGGGACCCTCACTTACACAGATACGCAGTATTTT
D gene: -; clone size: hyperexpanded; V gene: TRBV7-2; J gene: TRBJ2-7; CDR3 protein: CASSLEGSGRSYEQYF; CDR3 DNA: TGTGCCAGCAGCTTAGAGGGGTCGGGCCGCTCCTACGAGCAGTACTTC
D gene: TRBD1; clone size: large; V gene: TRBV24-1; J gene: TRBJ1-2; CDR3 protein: CATSDPRTGGLDGYTF; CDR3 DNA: TGTGCCACCAGTGACCCACGGACAGGGGGATTGGATGGCTACACCTTC
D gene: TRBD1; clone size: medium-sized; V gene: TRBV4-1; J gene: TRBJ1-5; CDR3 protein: CASSPSETGGLNQPQHF; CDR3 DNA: TGCGCCAGCAGCCCCAGCGAGACAGGGGGCTTAAATCAGCCCCAGCATTTT
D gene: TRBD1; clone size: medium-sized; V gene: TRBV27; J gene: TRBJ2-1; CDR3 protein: CASSQQGRSSYNEQFF; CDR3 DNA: TGTGCCAGCAGTCAACAGGGGCGGAGCTCCTACAATGAGCAGTTCTTC
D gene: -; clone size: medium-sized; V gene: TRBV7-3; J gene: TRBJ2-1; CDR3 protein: CASSSSGGGGDEQFF; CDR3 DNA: TGTGCCAGCAGCTCATCCGGAGGAGGGGGGGATGAGCAGTTCTTC
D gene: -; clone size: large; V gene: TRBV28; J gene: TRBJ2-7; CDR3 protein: CASSEVEGQYF; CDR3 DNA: TGTGCCAGCAGCGAAGTGGAAGGGCAGTACTTC
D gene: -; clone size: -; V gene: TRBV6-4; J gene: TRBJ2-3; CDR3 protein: CASSRTIAGTDTQYF; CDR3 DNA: TGTGCCAGCAGTCGGACGATCGCGGGGACAGATACGCAGTATTTT
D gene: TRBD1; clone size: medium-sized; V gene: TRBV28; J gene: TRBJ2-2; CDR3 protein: CASLPGGGTGGDTGELFF; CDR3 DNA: TGTGCCAGCCTCCCTGGGGGAGGGACAGGGGGCGACACCGGGGAGCTGTTTTTT
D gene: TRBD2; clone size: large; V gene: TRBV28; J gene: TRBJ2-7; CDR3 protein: CASSLLGPGLAGGDEQYF; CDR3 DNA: TGTGCCAGCAGTTTATTGGGCCCTGGGCTAGCGGGAGGGGATGAGCAGTACTTC
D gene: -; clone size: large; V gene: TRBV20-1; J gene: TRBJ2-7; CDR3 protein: CSASGVWGRSYEQYF; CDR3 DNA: TGCAGTGCTAGTGGGGTCTGGGGCCGCTCCTACGAGCAGTACTTC
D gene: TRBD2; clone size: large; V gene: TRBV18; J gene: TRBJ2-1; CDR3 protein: CASSPPEPSGPYNEQFF; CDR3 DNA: TGTGCCAGCTCACCACCGGAGCCTAGCGGTCCCTACAATGAGCAGTTCTTC
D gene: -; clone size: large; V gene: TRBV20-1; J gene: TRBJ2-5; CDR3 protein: CSAEKTRWGRETQYF; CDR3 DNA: TGCAGTGCGGAAAAGACTAGGTGGGGACGAGAGACCCAGTACTTC
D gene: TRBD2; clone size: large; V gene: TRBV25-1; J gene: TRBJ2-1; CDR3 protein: CASSLAGDGNEQFF; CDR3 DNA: TGTGCCAGCAGTTTGGCGGGAGACGGAAATGAGCAGTTCTTC
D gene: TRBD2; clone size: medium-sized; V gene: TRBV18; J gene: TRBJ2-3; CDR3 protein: CASSPPAAGPTDTQYF; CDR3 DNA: TGTGCCAGCTCACCACCAGCAGCGGGGCCCACAGATACGCAGTATTTT
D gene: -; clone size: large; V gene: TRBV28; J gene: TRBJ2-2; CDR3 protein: CASSLEVENTGELFF; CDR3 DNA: TGTGCCAGCAGTTTAGAGGTTGAGAACACCGGGGAGCTGTTTTTT
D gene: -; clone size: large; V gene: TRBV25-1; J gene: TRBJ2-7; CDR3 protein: CASREEAYEQYF; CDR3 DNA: TGTGCCAGCAGGGAAGAGGCCTACGAGCAGTACTTC
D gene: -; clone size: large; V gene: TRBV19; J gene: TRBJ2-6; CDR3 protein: CASSQLSSAGANVLTF; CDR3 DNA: TGTGCCAGTAGTCAGCTCTCGTCGGCTGGGGCCAACGTCCTGACTTTC
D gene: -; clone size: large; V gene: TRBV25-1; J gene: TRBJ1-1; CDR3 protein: CASSTLGRDTEAFF; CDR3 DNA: TGTGCCAGCAGTACCCTAGGACGGGACACTGAAGCTTTCTTT
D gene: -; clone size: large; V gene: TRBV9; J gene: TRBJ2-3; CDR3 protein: CASSPPGSTDTQYF; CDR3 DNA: TGTGCCAGCAGCCCTCCAGGGTCCACAGATACGCAGTATTTT
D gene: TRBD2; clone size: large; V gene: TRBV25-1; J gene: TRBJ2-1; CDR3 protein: CASRTSGEYNEQFF; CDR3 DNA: TGTGCCAGCAGAACTAGCGGGGAATACAATGAGCAGTTCTTC